The clone carrying this T cell receptor (beta chain) was seen many times. Its matching antigen is unknown. This entry comes from a study of T cell repertoires in cytomegalovirus infection. Study details: Recently identified HLA-C-restricted and well-studied HLA-B-restricted CMV epitopes were used. Based on public TCR beta signatures, there were indications of CMV infection and of a matching HLA type. Regarding the study as a whole: Dominant in the ex vivo response were TCR beta clonotypes restricted by HLA-C and specific for CMV.

TCRdb recomputed calls from the reads with MiXCR, one row per CDR3 protein. The profile covers about 830,000 distinct CDR3 sequences, with about 30% appearing a single time and 9.5% to 15% taken by the ten largest. Trimming cost V 4 bases and J 7 bases; bases outside gene matches: 11. The CDR3 consists of 16 residues. Per the germline V gene, CDR1 is SGHVS and CDR2 is FQNEAQ. The starting material was cultured CD8+ T cells from PBMCs, obtained from culture after CMV antigen stimulation. The origin of this receptor is a human donor in good health (CMV status not recorded). Some clones in this sample may be carry-over from other donors' samples. The chain uses TRBV7-8 and TRBJ2-1; 9 bases are shared with TRBD1. For the CDR3, the DNA is TGTGCCAGCAGCTCTCCCCAGGGACAGGGTAAAAATGAGCAGTTCTTC. Translated, it gives CASSSPQGQGKNEQFF. The whole variable domain, remainder taken from reference TRBV7-8 and TRBJ2-1, is GAGVSQSPRYKVAKRGQDVALRCDPISGHVSLFWYQQALGQGPEFLTYFQNEAQLDKSGLPSDRFFAERPEGSVSTLKIQRTQQEDSAVYLCASSSPQGQGKNEQFFGPGTRLTVL.